The 24 T cell receptor beta chains below all came from one sample that was sequenced in a study of OX40 agonist ivuxolimab in advanced cancers. The assay was immunoSEQ multiplex PCR, and TCRdb's table has in-frame clones only and misses some. The table lists about 57,000 clones, roughly 91% of them singletons. The specimen comprised CD4+ or CD8+ T cells sorted from blood, sampled in a trial of the OX40 agonist ivuxolimab. The receptors were sampled from an adult with an advanced solid tumor such as melanoma, head and neck, liver or kidney cancer.

V is TRBV11-2 and J is TRBJ2-7; D gene unclear. The length of the CDR3 is 13 residues. Germline assignment: CDR1 SGHAT and CDR2 FQNNGV. Deletions cut 8 bases from V and 2 bases from J, with 13 bases between. CDR3 nucleotides: TGTGCCAGCTCCAATTCAAACCCCTACGAGCAGTACTTC. Its protein is CASSNSNPYEQYF.

The chain combines TRBV28 with TRBJ1-4, with 7 bases lining up with TRBD1. Germline CDR1 and CDR2: MDHEN and SYDVKM. The trim removed 6 bases at V and 4 bases at J, leaving 5 bases unmatched. The CDR3 covers 14 residues. The DNA of the CDR3 is TGTGCCAGCAGCCGGGGACAGCATAATGAAAAACTGTTTTTT. Protein: CASSRGQHNEKLFF.

This rearrangement joins TRBV6-6 to TRBJ2-1; weak D call: TRBD1 (5 bases). CDR1 MNHNY and CDR2 SVGAGI come from the germline V gene (reference sequence). V was cut by 0 bases and J by 6 bases, with 15 bases left in between. This CDR3 is 16 amino acids long. CDR3 amino acids: CASSYSFSPGLNEQFF. CDR3 nucleotide sequence: TGTGCCAGCAGTTACTCGTTCTCCCCAGGGCTCAATGAGCAGTTCTTC.

The chain recombines TRBV10-3 with TRBJ2-3, with D possibly TRBD1 on 6 matching bases. The CDR3 contains 15 residues. V lost 4 bases and J 0 bases, leaving 11 bases between the germline ends. Germline CDR1 and CDR2: ENHRY and SYGVKD. Written as DNA, the CDR3 is TGTGCCATCAGTGGCGAACAGGGTAGCACAGATACGCAGTATTTT. The encoded protein is CAISGEQGSTDTQYF.

The chain employs TRBV19 and TRBJ2-4, with D possibly being TRBD1 (6 bases). CDR3 length: 14 residues. Deletions cut 3 bases from V and 4 bases from J, with 10 bases between. Germline V CDR1 and CDR2: LNHDA, SQIVND (reference sequence). This CDR3 reads CASSMGTRKNIQYF. In DNA, the CDR3 is TGTGCCAGTAGTATGGGGACAAGAAAAAACATTCAGTACTTC.

This sequence joins TRBV27 and TRBJ2-2, with D possibly being TRBD1 (6 bases). The V and J ends lost 3 bases and 6 bases respectively, with 17 bases between them. The germline CDR1 and CDR2 sequences are MNHEY and SMNVEV (reference sequence). The CDR3 runs 16 residues. The DNA for the CDR3 is TGTGCCAGCAGTTTTTCGTCAGGGTGGACAGCCGGGGAGCTGTTTTTT. Amino acid sequence: CASSFSSGWTAGELFF.

The rearrangement joins TRBV7-8 to TRBJ2-1; tentatively, D is TRBD1 (5 bases). Germline V gene sequence: CDR1 SGHVS, CDR2 FQNEAQ. The CDR3 loop spans 11 amino acids. Trimming shortened V by 4 bases and J by 9 bases, and 7 bases separated the two germline ends. CDR3 DNA sequence: TGTGCCAGCAGCTCTAGGGGTGAGCAGTTCTTC. This translates into CASSSRGEQFF.

The chain couples TRBV28 to TRBJ2-2; 8 bases agree with TRBD2. The CDR3 runs to 18 residues. V gave up 2 bases and J gave up 0 bases; unmatched junction bases: 8. Germline V gives CDR1 MDHEN, CDR2 SYDVKM. The CDR3 spells CASSLTDRGLANTGELFF. CDR3 nucleotide sequence: TGTGCCAGCAGTTTAACGGACCGGGGACTAGCGAACACCGGGGAGCTGTTTTTT.

This clone was counted once. This chain uses TRBV13 with TRBJ2-1; 11 bases are shared with TRBD2. Germline V gives CDR1 PRHDT, CDR2 FYEKMQ (reference sequence). Unmatched junction bases numbered 12, after V lost 7 bases and J lost 1 base. The CDR3 has 18 amino acids. The CDR3: CASTASQGLAASYNEQFF. The CDR3 DNA reads as TGTGCCAGCACCGCCTCCCAGGGACTAGCGGCTTCCTACAATGAGCAGTTCTTC. Using reference TRBV13 and TRBJ2-1 for the parts outside the CDR3, the full variable domain is AAGVIQSPRHLIKEKRETATLKCYPIPRHDTVYWYQQGPGQDPQFLISFYEKMQSDKGSIPDRFSAQQFSDYHSELNMSSLELGDSALYFCASTASQGLAASYNEQFFGPGTRLTVL.

The chain links TRBV23-1 to TRBJ2-3; weak D call: TRBD2 (6 bases). TRBV23-1 is filed as an ORF, its function uncertain. V lost 4 bases to trimming and J lost 0 bases, with 17 bases between them. This CDR3 is built from 17 residues. The CDR3 protein is CASSRGGTRTSTDTQYF. In DNA, the CDR3 is TGCGCCAGCAGTCGCGGAGGGACTCGAACTAGCACAGATACGCAGTATTTT.

This chain links TRBV15 with TRBJ2-3; D call uncertain. Deletions cut 3 bases from V and 0 bases from J, with 10 bases between. CDR3 length: 15 amino acids. CDR1 is LNHNV, CDR2 YYDKDF, per germline (reference sequence). The CDR3 protein is CATSSDFSSTDTQYF. DNA of the CDR3: TGTGCCACCAGCAGTGACTTTTCTAGCACAGATACGCAGTATTTT.

The rearrangement uses TRBV19 and TRBJ2-7; a possible D gene is TRBD1 (5 bases). This CDR3 region has 13 residues. Trimming left V 6 bases short and J 2 bases short, with 11 bases between. The germline V gene has CDR1 LNHDA and CDR2 SQIVND (reference sequence). The CDR3 DNA sequence: TGTGCCAGTAGCCTACAGGCTGCCTACGAGCAGTACTTC. Encoded protein: CASSLQAAYEQYF.

The chain couples TRBV25-1 to TRBJ1-5, with 9 bases aligning to TRBD1. The CDR3 has 18 residues. Germline values: CDR1 MGHDK, CDR2 SYGVNS. V trimming: 6 bases; J trimming: 0 bases; junction bases outside the gene matches: 12. The CDR3 DNA sequence: TGTGCCAGCAGAGGACCCGGGACAGGGCGGTATAGCAATCAGCCCCAGCATTTT. Protein: CASRGPGTGRYSNQPQHF. Complete variable domain (other parts from reference TRBV25-1 and TRBJ1-5): EADIYQTPRYLVIGTGKKITLECSQTMGHDKMYWYQQDPGMELHLIHYSYGVNSTEKGDLSSESTVSRIRTEHFPLTLESARPSHTSQYLCASRGPGTGRYSNQPQHFGDGTRLSIL.

This clone has only one observation. The chain carries TRBV4-3 and TRBJ2-1; D is uncertain. Trimming took off 0 bases at V and 1 base at J, with 10 bases between the two ends. Per the germline V gene, CDR1 is LGHNA and CDR2 is YSLEER. CDR3 length: 16 residues. CDR3 coding DNA: TGCGCCAGCAGCCAAGATCGGGCTAGATCCTACAATGAGCAGTTCTTC. Translated: CASSQDRARSYNEQFF.

The V gene is TRBV11-2, the J gene TRBJ2-2, with 8 bases identical to TRBD2. The germline CDR1 and CDR2 sequences are SGHAT and FQNNGV. The CDR3 sequence is 17 residues long. The V and J ends lost 5 bases and 1 base, in that order; junction bases with no gene match: 9. CDR3 protein: CASSNPGLAGNTGELFF. As DNA, the CDR3 is TGTGCCAGCAGCAACCCTGGACTAGCCGGGAACACCGGGGAGCTGTTTTTT. Together with reference TRBV11-2 and TRBJ2-2, the CDR3 gives the full variable domain: EAGVAQSPRYKIIEKRQSVAFWCNPISGHATLYWYQQILGQGPKLLIQFQNNGVVDDSQLPKDRFSAERLKGVDSTLKIQPAKLEDSAVYLCASSNPGLAGNTGELFFGEGSRLTVL.

The J gene is TRBJ2-1, the V gene TRBV5-6, with 10 bases matching TRBD1. The CDR3 contains 17 residues. Germline CDR1 is SGHDT and CDR2 is YYEEEE. After removal of 0 bases from V and 9 bases from J, the junction contained 12 bases not matched to a gene. The CDR3 sequence: CASSLGDRGLRRGEQFF. CDR3 DNA sequence: TGTGCCAGCAGCTTGGGTGACAGGGGGCTCCGGAGGGGTGAGCAGTTCTTC.

This chain links TRBV5-6 with TRBJ2-7; no firm D call. Germline V gene lookup returns CDR1 SGHDT and CDR2 YYEEEE. V was clipped by 1 base and J by 5 bases, with 7 bases between them. This CDR3 comprises 12 residues. CDR3 amino acids: CASSLLPDEQYF. The DNA of the CDR3 is TGTGCCAGCAGCTTGCTGCCGGACGAGCAGTACTTC.

CDR3 sequence (DNA): TGTGCCAGTAGTATAGCATGGCGGGAGAAGCGAACGACAGATACGCAGTATTTT. Translation: CASSIAWREKRTTDTQYF. The chain has TRBV19 and TRBJ2-3; 7 nucleotides match TRBD2. The V and J ends lost 1 base and 3 bases, in that order; junction bases with no gene match: 13. The CDR3 extends over 18 amino acids. CDR1 is LNHDA and CDR2 is SQIVND in the germline V gene (reference sequence).

The V gene is TRBV28, the J gene TRBJ1-1; perhaps TRBD1 as D (5 bases). CDR1 and CDR2 (germline): MDHEN, SYDVKM. The CDR3 is 15 amino acids. V lost 10 bases to trimming and J lost 4 bases, with 22 bases between them. The DNA of the CDR3 is TGTGCCACCGCCACCCTTATGGCCGGGGGCACTGAAGCTTTCTTT. Its translation: CATATLMAGGTEAFF.

This clone was found once. The chain employs TRBV6-5 and TRBJ2-7; 7 positions match TRBD1. Per germline, CDR1 MNHEY and CDR2 SVGAGI. This CDR3 spans 16 amino acids. Germline trimming cut 2 bases from V and 3 bases from J; bases unmatched to any gene: 10. The CDR3 bases are TGTGCCAGCAGTTACACTACGACAGGGACCGTCTACGAGCAGTACTTC. It yields the protein CASSYTTTGTVYEQYF.

This rearrangement joins TRBV27 to TRBJ2-1; D is undetermined. Germline values: CDR1 MNHEY, CDR2 SMNVEV (reference sequence). The CDR3 totals 12 residues. V lost 5 bases and J lost 7, with 9 bases in between. The CDR3 DNA is TGTGCCAGCAGTGCCAGTTGGAATGAGCAGTTCTTC. As protein: CASSASWNEQFF.

This clone was counted a single time. The J gene is TRBJ2-1, the V gene TRBV4-1; 11 bases agree with TRBD2. The CDR3 covers 18 residues. Germline V CDR1 and CDR2: MGHRA, YSYEKL. With V trimmed by 4 bases and J by 4 bases, 12 bases remained unmatched. This CDR3 is CASSPGLAEPPNYNEQFF. The CDR3, as DNA: TGCGCCAGCAGCCCGGGACTAGCGGAGCCCCCCAATTACAATGAGCAGTTCTTC.

CDR3 residues: CASSYSTGQVSYEQYF. In nucleotides, the CDR3 is TGTGCCAGCAGTTATTCCACGGGACAGGTTTCGTACGAGCAGTACTTC. V and J are TRBV6-5 and TRBJ2-7, with 8 bases that match TRBD1. Trimming cost V 3 bases and J 4 bases; bases outside gene matches: 11. Germline CDR1 is MNHEY and CDR2 is SVGAGI. The CDR3 runs to 16 residues.

This chain joins TRBV29-1 and TRBJ2-1; TRBD2 aligns across 8 bases. The CDR3 runs 16 residues. The J segment lost 5 bases and the V segment lost 3 bases, leaving 12 bases of the junction unmatched. Germline-derived CDR1 and CDR2 are SQVTM and ANQGSEA. The chain's CDR3 is CSVDLATGLDNNEQFF. The DNA of the CDR3 is TGCAGCGTTGATTTGGCAACGGGACTAGACAACAATGAGCAGTTCTTC.